Shown below are 17 T cell receptor beta chains from a single sample sequenced in a study of yellow fever vaccine responses in identical twins. TCRdb reprocessed the RT-PCR reads via MiXCR and lists one record per CDR3 protein. Of 2,000 to 2,500 distinct CDR3 sequences listed, around 33% were seen once; the top ten hold approximately 6.8%. The input for sequencing was T cells from blood (PBMCs), unsorted or a sorted subset (not recorded which), taken before or after yellow fever vaccination (not recorded which). The source is a woman aged 18-29 years who received the yellow fever vaccine.

The chain recombines TRBV7-9 with TRBJ2-5; D call uncertain. The CDR3 is 11 amino acids. Per the germline V gene, CDR1 is SEHNR and CDR2 is FQNEAQ (reference sequence). V was clipped by 5 bases and J by 5 bases, with 6 bases between them. DNA for the CDR3: TGTGCCAGCAGCCCGATCGAGACCCAGTACTTC. Translation: CASSPIETQYF.

This clonotype showed up just once. This rearrangement joins TRBV7-6 to TRBJ2-2; D not certain. CDR1 is SGHVS and CDR2 is FNYEAQ in the germline V gene. This CDR3 has 13 residues. V shed 3 bases and J shed 2 bases, with 4 bases lying between them. The CDR3 is CASSFGNTGELFF. The CDR3 nucleotides are TGTGCCAGCAGCTTCGGCAACACCGGGGAGCTGTTTTTT.

The rearrangement joins TRBV7-2 to TRBJ2-4, with 11 bases fitting TRBD2. Germline CDR1 and CDR2: SGHTA and FQGNSA. The CDR3 runs to 16 residues. Trimming took 5 bases from V and 1 from J; bases not matched to a gene: 4. The DNA for the CDR3 is TGTGCCAGCAGCCCCTTAGCGGGAGGGGCCAAAAACATTCAGTACTTC. Amino acid sequence: CASSPLAGGAKNIQYF.

This clonotype was seen only a few times. V is TRBV3-1 and J is TRBJ2-7; D is uncertain. This CDR3 is built from 12 residues. V lost 0 bases, J lost 2 bases, and 2 bases lay in between. Germline V gene data show CDR1 as LGHDT and CDR2 as YNNKEL (reference sequence). The CDR3 region has the DNA TGTGCCAGCAGCCAAGATCCCTACGAGCAGTACTTC. Amino acid sequence: CASSQDPYEQYF.

The sample holds a few counts of this clonotype. The V call is TRBV11-3, the J call TRBJ2-7, with TRBD2 matching 8 bases. Trimming took 5 bases from V and 2 from J; bases not matched to a gene: 14. This CDR3 comprises 17 residues. The germline CDR1 and CDR2 sequences are SGHNT and YENEEA. DNA of the CDR3: TGTGCCAGCAGCCCAGAGAGGGCTAGCGGGTTCACCTACGAGCAGTACTTC. It codes for CASSPERASGFTYEQYF.

The chain recombines TRBV9 with TRBJ2-2; no definite D call. The CDR3 has 15 amino acids. Trimming cost V 0 bases and J 0 bases, with 6 bases left between them. Germline CDR1 SGDLS, CDR2 YYNGEE. In DNA, the CDR3 is TGTGCCAGCAGCGTAGCGGTTTCGAACACCGGGGAGCTGTTTTTT. It codes for CASSVAVSNTGELFF.

This chain's CDR3 is CASSLTGLAAQYF. Here the CDR3 DNA reads TGTGCCAGCAGCTTAACCGGACTTGCCGCGCAGTATTTT. The chain is built from TRBV11-3 and TRBJ2-3, with a tentative D call TRBD2 (5 bases). CDR3 length: 13 residues. Germline V lookup: CDR1 SGHNT, CDR2 YENEEA. The V gene lost 2 bases and the J gene lost 10 bases, with 13 bases spanning the gap.

This clonotype was recorded a few times. The V and J genes are TRBV4-3 and TRBJ2-7; 10 bases map to TRBD2. CDR3 length equals 14 residues. Germline CDR1 reads LGHNA; CDR2 reads YSLEER. J gave up 7 bases and V 0 bases, and 3 bases lay outside the gene matches. CDR3 sequence (DNA): TGCGCCAGCAGCCAAGAGAGGACTAGCGGTGAGCAGTACTTC. Amino acids: CASSQERTSGEQYF.

This chain connects TRBV4-3 to TRBJ2-3, with TRBD1 matching over 7 bases. V trimming: 3 bases; J trimming: 2 bases; junction bases outside the gene matches: 8. The CDR3 loop spans 16 amino acids. Germline assignment: CDR1 LGHNA and CDR2 YSLEER. CDR3 loop: CASSQGQWETTDTQYF. The CDR3, as DNA: TGCGCCAGCAGCCAGGGACAGTGGGAAACCACAGATACGCAGTATTTT.

The genes are TRBV23-1 and TRBJ1-1, with D tentatively TRBD1 (6 bases). TRBV23-1 is labeled an ORF, and its function is uncertain. This CDR3 region has 12 residues. The V end lost 9 bases, the J end lost 4 bases, and 12 bases lay between the germline ends. The CDR3 region is CARRGFSTEAFF. CDR3 DNA sequence: TGCGCCAGGAGGGGGTTTAGCACTGAAGCTTTCTTT.

This chain links TRBV5-1 with TRBJ1-1; unclear D gene. CDR1 SGHRS and CDR2 YFSETQ come from the germline V gene. V was shortened by 3 bases and J by 4 bases, with 16 bases between the two germline ends. The CDR3 is 15 residues long. The CDR3 nucleotides are TGCGCCAGCAGCTCGGGGTCAGAACAAACCACTGAAGCTTTCTTT. Amino acids: CASSSGSEQTTEAFF.

J is TRBJ1-1 and V is TRBV5-6; a possible D gene is TRBD1 (5 bases). With 2 bases removed from V and 1 base from J, the gap between germline ends came to 9 bases. This CDR3 has 14 residues. Germline CDR1 is SGHDT and CDR2 is YYEEEE. As DNA, the CDR3 is TGTGCCAGCAGCTTTGGCCAGGGGAACACTGAAGCTTTCTTT. This gives the protein CASSFGQGNTEAFF. Full variable domain (rest looked up from reference TRBV5-6 and TRBJ1-1): DAGVTQSPTHLIKTRGQQVTLRCSPKSGHDTVSWYQQALGQGPQFIFQYYEEEERQRGNFPDRFSGHQFPNYSSELNVNALLLGDSALYLCASSFGQGNTEAFFGQGTRLTVV.

This clonotype has just a few counts. The gene calls are TRBV11-3 and TRBJ1-6, with D perhaps matching TRBD1 (6 bases). Germline V gene data show CDR1 as SGHNT and CDR2 as YENEEA. Trimming removed 5 bases at V and 6 bases at J, with 8 bases between. CDR3 length: 13 amino acids. The CDR3 reads CASSQDSNSPLHF. The CDR3 DNA is TGTGCCAGCAGCCAGGACAGTAATTCACCCCTCCACTTT. Filled out from reference TRBV11-3 and TRBJ1-6, the complete variable domain reads EAGVVQSPRYKIIEKKQPVAFWCNPISGHNTLYWYLQNLGQGPELLIRYENEEAVDDSQLPKDRFSAERLKGVDSTLKIQPAELGDSAVYLCASSQDSNSPLHFGNGTRLTVT.

A few counts support this clonotype. This chain connects TRBV12-3 or TRBV12-4 to TRBJ2-1; D is uncertain. The CDR3 is 13 residues long. V lost 5 bases and J 7 bases, leaving 12 bases between the germline ends. Written as DNA, the CDR3 is TGTGCCAGCAGTCAGAATAGGTGGAATGAGCAGTTCTTC. Residues: CASSQNRWNEQFF.

This chain joins TRBV20-1 and TRBJ2-1, with no clear D. Deletions cut 6 bases from V and 3 bases from J, with 9 bases between. The CDR3 is made up of 12 amino acids. CDR1 and CDR2 from the germline V gene are DFQATT and SNEGSKA (reference sequence). The CDR3 bases are TGCAGTGCCTCAACCTACTACAATGAGCAGTTCTTC. It specifies CSASTYYNEQFF.

The rearrangement uses TRBV4-2 and TRBJ2-2, with unresolved D. This CDR3 region has 14 residues. Looked up from germline, CDR1 is LGHNA and CDR2 is YNFKEQ. Trimming cost V 4 bases and J 9 bases, with 15 bases left between them. CDR3 sequence: CASSPDLGNRELFF. The CDR3 DNA is TGTGCCAGCAGCCCCGATCTAGGGAACCGGGAGCTGTTTTTT.

The rearrangement uses TRBV29-1 and TRBJ2-7, with 7 nucleotides matching TRBD2. The CDR3 is made up of 12 amino acids. Germline assignment: CDR1 SQVTM and CDR2 ANQGSEA. Trimming removed 6 bases from V and 6 bases from J; junction bases left unmatched: 8. The CDR3, as DNA: TGCAGCGTCACGACTAGCATCCGCGAGCAGTACTTC. This translates into CSVTTSIREQYF.